The 3 T cell receptor beta chains below come from one sample, sequenced in a study of cytomegalovirus exposure and HLA in healthy donors (dated by TCRdb to about 2017). Preparation of the library involved the immunoSEQ multiplex PCR assay. A mixture of 60 forward primers for TCR Vbeta segments and 13 reverse primers for TCR Jbeta segments was used in the multiplex PCR. TCRdb carries this immuneACCESS record with in-frame sequences only. Its versions omit some clonotypes, under half of them owing to an unresolved V gene in the studies checked, with the rest unexplained. The sample yields fewer than 120,000 clones; around 85% were counted once. The leading ten clones occupy 5.5% to 7% of the sample. The material sequenced was PBMCs. Receptor source: a man aged 25 to 40 in good health and CMV-seropositive.

The CDR3 loop reads CASSLRLAGYNEQYF. The CDR3 nucleotides read TGTGCCAGCAGCCTCCGACTAGCGGGGTACAACGAGCAGTACTTC. J is TRBJ2-7 and V is TRBV11-1, with TRBD2 matching 11 bases. CDR1 and CDR2 from the germline V gene are SGHAT and FQDESV (reference sequence). Trimming cost V 5 bases and J 5 bases; bases outside gene matches: 8. The CDR3 has 15 amino acids. The full variable domain, in which reference TRBV11-1 and TRBJ2-7 provide the parts outside the CDR3, is EAEVAQSPRYKITEKSQAVAFWCDPISGHATLYWYRQILGQGPELLVQFQDESVVDDSQLPKDRFSAERLKGVDSTLKIQPAELGDSAMYLCASSLRLAGYNEQYFGPGTRLTVT.

V gene TRBV19 combines with J gene TRBJ2-3; TRBD2 aligns across 8 bases. This CDR3 contains 15 residues. V dropped 3 bases and J dropped 3; count of bases not matched to a gene: 5. Looked up from germline, CDR1 is LNHDA and CDR2 is SQIVND (reference sequence). CDR3 nucleotide sequence: TGTGCCAGTAGTATGGGGGCTAGCGGGACAGATACGCAGTATTTT. Translating gives CASSMGASGTDTQYF.

The chain joins TRBV7-9 to TRBJ1-2; weak D call: TRBD1 (5 bases). This CDR3 is built from 15 residues. Looked up from germline, CDR1 is SEHNR and CDR2 is FQNEAQ (reference sequence). The ends were cut back, 4 bases at V and 1 base at J, with 13 bases in the middle. CDR3 in DNA: TGTGCCAGCAGCTCAACAATGGACATTAACTATGGCTACACCTTC. Protein: CASSSTMDINYGYTF.